This T cell receptor (beta chain) was obtained from a study of regulatory T cells in long-lasting Graves disease. Time point here: persistent/refractory GD, antithyroid drugs over 5 years with positive TRAb. PBMCs were the source of the RNA used for TCR sequencing. Per germline, CDR1 MNHEY and CDR2 SVGAGI. The CDR3 sequence is 16 residues long. V lost 2 bases and J lost 2; bases outside the gene matches: 3. CDR3-region Arm-PCR and iRepertoire HTBI primers produced the TCR beta libraries. Using its own MiXCR run on the multiplex PCR reads, TCRdb lists one record per CDR3 protein. The sample holds about 400,000 distinct CDR3 sequences, around 20% seen once.

Here the sequenced sample was peripheral blood mononuclear cells (PBMCs), taken when the disease was refractory, from a patient treated with antithyroid drugs. The chain uses TRBV6-5 and TRBJ1-5; 10 nucleotides line up with TRBD1. This sequence was found in a female donor with Graves disease. The CDR3 spells CASSYRQGAGNQPQHF. CDR3 nucleotides: TGTGCCAGCAGTTACAGACAGGGGGCCGGCAATCAGCCCCAGCATTTT.